The 9 T cell receptor beta chains below come from one sample, sequenced in a study of T cells in Graves' hyperthyroidism and ophthalmopathy. It was RNA transcripts that yielded the amplified TCR beta CDR3 regions. First-round RT-PCR with HTBI primers amplified the TCR CDR3 region. In TCRdb, the multiplex PCR reads were re-called with MiXCR into one record per CDR3 protein. The table shows some 720,000 distinct CDR3 sequences, with 15% to 20% occurring only once. Sequencing used blood. The receptors derive from a man between 18 and 35 years old with Graves' hyperthyroidism.

This clonotype appeared a few times. V usage is TRBV5-1 and J usage is TRBJ2-7, with TRBD1 identical over 7 bases. This CDR3 has 14 amino acids. J lost 5 bases, V lost 4 bases, and 9 bases had no gene match. CDR1 is SGHRS, CDR2 YFSETQ, per germline. CDR3 amino acids: CASSGQQGFNEQYF. The CDR3 DNA reads as TGCGCCAGCAGCGGACAACAGGGGTTCAACGAGCAGTACTTC.

The genes are TRBV10-2 and TRBJ2-3, with no clear D. Trimming took 7 bases from V and 2 from J, leaving 4 bases between them. The CDR3 covers 11 residues. Germline V gene lookup returns CDR1 WSHSY and CDR2 SAAADI. Here the CDR3 DNA reads TGCGCCAGCACCCACACAGATACGCAGTATTTT. The encoded protein is CASTHTDTQYF.

The chain combines TRBV11-2 with TRBJ1-1, with TRBD1 identical over 10 bases. With V trimmed by 5 bases and J by 7 bases, 7 bases remained unmatched. The CDR3 contains 14 residues. Germline CDR1 and CDR2: SGHAT and FQNNGV. In DNA, the CDR3 is TGTGCCAGCAGCCGGAGCGGGACAGGGGATGAAGCTTTCTTT. It yields the protein CASSRSGTGDEAFF.

This clonotype was seen only a few times. This chain joins TRBV20-1 and TRBJ2-7; the D gene is possibly TRBD1 (5 bases). V shed 5 bases and J shed 3 bases, with 14 bases lying between them. Germline CDR1 reads DFQATT; CDR2 reads SNEGSKA (reference sequence). The CDR3 covers 13 residues. For the CDR3, the DNA is TGCAGTGCTTCCATGGGGCACCTCTACGAGCAGTACTTC. Residues: CSASMGHLYEQYF.

The chain joins TRBV6-2 or TRBV6-3 to TRBJ2-1; 12 bases align to TRBD1. CDR1 is MNHEY, CDR2 SVGEGT, per germline. Unmatched junction bases numbered 10, after V lost 0 bases and J lost 7 bases. This CDR3 has 18 amino acids. CDR3 DNA sequence: TGTGCCAGCAGTTACTCGATAACCGGGACAGGGGGCCGAAATGAGCAGTTCTTC. It is translated as CASSYSITGTGGRNEQFF.

This clonotype was counted only a few times. V usage is TRBV4-1 and J usage is TRBJ1-5; no definite D call. The CDR3 contains 17 residues. Between the trimmed V and J ends, which lost 4 bases and 4 bases, there was a span of 20 bases. From germline, CDR1 is MGHRA and CDR2 YSYEKL. The CDR3 region is CASSPDGGRGWNQPQHF. CDR3 bases: TGCGCCAGCAGCCCTGATGGAGGACGAGGGTGGAATCAGCCCCAGCATTTT.

This clonotype was seen many times. V and J are TRBV11-2 and TRBJ2-7; D might be TRBD1 or TRBD2, each matching 7 bases. Germline-derived CDR1 and CDR2 are SGHAT and FQNNGV. The V end was cut by 1 base, the J end by 3 bases, with 22 bases between. The CDR3 sequence is 18 residues long. The CDR3 spells CASSLGGGQKALVYEQYF. The CDR3 DNA is TGTGCCAGCAGCTTAGGGGGGGGACAGAAGGCCCTCGTCTACGAGCAGTACTTC.

This clonotype turned up a few times. A clone one base away is much larger, so this may be a read error. The gene calls are TRBV24-1 and TRBJ1-1; D is unclear. The germline V gene has CDR1 KGHDR and CDR2 SFDVKD. V dropped 3 bases and J dropped 1 base, with 2 bases sitting between them. This CDR3 contains 12 residues. The CDR3 sequence is CATSDRNTEAFF. CDR3 nucleotides: TGTGCCACCAGTGATAGGAACACTGAAGCTTTCTTT.

This clonotype was observed a handful of times. The genes are TRBV6-1 and TRBJ1-5; the D is unclear. The CDR3 consists of 14 residues. The ends were cut back, 6 bases at V and 5 bases at J, with 14 bases in the middle. Germline V gene data show CDR1 as MNHNS and CDR2 as SASEGT. CDR3 bases: TGTGCCAGCAGGATTGGCAGAAAACATCAGCCCCAGCATTTT. The encoded protein is CASRIGRKHQPQHF.